This passage covers 14 T cell receptor beta chains from one sample sequenced in a study of cytomegalovirus exposure and HLA in healthy donors (dated by TCRdb to 2017 to 2019). Library creation used the immunoSEQ multiplex PCR assay. In TCRdb, the immuneACCESS table is reduced to in-frame sequences with V and J assigned. These tables do not hold every clone; where another copy was compared, an unresolved V gene accounts for under half, and the others remain unexplained. The sample data list around 250,000 clones, and nearly 90% of these were observed just once. The biggest ten clones account for 0.37% of the sample. What was sequenced was PBMCs. These receptors were obtained from a woman aged 18-35 years in good health and CMV-seronegative.

The V and J genes are TRBV28 and TRBJ1-5; no reliable D call. The CDR3 contains 15 residues. V was pared by 3 bases and J by 1 base, with 10 bases between. Germline CDR1 MDHEN, CDR2 SYDVKM. This chain's CDR3 is CASSLRPGSNQPQHF. In nucleotides, the CDR3 is TGTGCCAGCAGTTTGAGGCCGGGAAGCAATCAGCCCCAGCATTTT.

J is TRBJ2-3 and V is TRBV28; 10 bases are a match to TRBD1. The germline CDR1 and CDR2 sequences are MDHEN and SYDVKM. There are 15 residues in the CDR3. V gave up 4 bases and J gave up 3 bases; unmatched junction bases: 4. The CDR3 DNA sequence: TGTGCCAGCAGTTCCCCGGGACAGGGGACAGATACGCAGTATTTT. Protein product: CASSSPGQGTDTQYF.

This clone appeared a single time. Other DNA sequences in the sample encode the same CDR3. The gene calls are TRBV6-1 and TRBJ1-5; TRBD1 matches 8 bases. Per germline, CDR1 MNHNS and CDR2 SASEGT. J lost 4 bases, V lost 6 bases, and 2 bases had no gene match. This CDR3 spans 13 amino acids. CDR3 loop: CASRRQGNQPQHF. The DNA of the CDR3 is TGTGCCAGCAGGCGACAGGGGAATCAGCCCCAGCATTTT.

The rearrangement joins TRBV6-5 to TRBJ2-5; D may be TRBD1 (6 bases). V was pared by 3 bases and J by 3 bases, with 11 bases between. From germline, CDR1 is MNHEY and CDR2 SVGAGI. CDR3 length equals 14 residues. The CDR3 protein is CASSYLGQKETQYF. The CDR3 DNA reads TGTGCCAGCAGTTATTTAGGACAGAAAGAGACCCAGTACTTC.

CDR3 loop: CASSISGRGNYGYTF. The CDR3 nucleotides are TGTGCCAGTAGTATTTCCGGCAGGGGCAACTATGGCTACACCTTC. V is TRBV19 and J is TRBJ1-2, with a tentative D call TRBD1 (6 bases). The V end lost 3 bases, the J end lost 2 bases, and 13 bases lay between the germline ends. Germline V CDR1 and CDR2: LNHDA, SQIVND (reference sequence). The CDR3 runs 15 residues.

The chain couples TRBV18 to TRBJ2-7; D is possibly TRBD1 (6 bases). The CDR3 totals 16 residues. Germline-derived CDR1 and CDR2 are KGHSH and LQKENI. V shed 3 bases and J shed 3 bases, with 18 bases lying between them. The DNA of the CDR3 is TGTGCCAGCTCACCTACAACAGGGTCTATGGGCTACGAGCAGTACTTC. Translating it yields CASSPTTGSMGYEQYF.

V usage is TRBV4-1 and J usage is TRBJ2-3; 11 positions match TRBD2. Trimming cost V 4 bases and J 1 base; bases outside gene matches: 4. This CDR3 has 16 amino acids. The germline V gene encodes CDR1 MGHRA and CDR2 YSYEKL. The chain's CDR3 is CASSLIAGGRTDTQYF. The CDR3 DNA reads as TGCGCCAGCAGCCTAATAGCGGGGGGGCGCACAGATACGCAGTATTTT.

This sequence joins TRBV27 and TRBJ2-5; 13 bases agree with TRBD2. Trimming took 5 bases from V and 2 from J; bases not matched to a gene: 5. CDR3 length: 16 residues. Germline V CDR1 and CDR2: MNHEY, SMNVEV (reference sequence). The CDR3 nucleotides are TGTGCCAGCAGTCCGACTAGCGGGGGGTTGCAAGAGACCCAGTACTTC. Protein product: CASSPTSGGLQETQYF.

The chain employs TRBV15 and TRBJ1-5; D is possibly TRBD1 (5 bases). This CDR3 is built from 15 residues. Trimming took 0 bases from V and 4 from J, leaving 10 bases between them. From germline, CDR1 is LNHNV and CDR2 YYDKDF (reference sequence). CDR3 sequence: CATSREGAGNQPQHF. The CDR3 nucleotides read TGTGCCACCAGCAGAGAAGGGGCTGGGAATCAGCCCCAGCATTTT.

In this sample, this clone turned up a few times. V usage is TRBV19 and J usage is TRBJ2-7; TRBD1 agrees at 8 bases. The CDR3 length is 15 residues. The V gene end was trimmed by 6 bases and the J gene end by 6 bases; junction bases not matched to a gene: 13. Germline CDR1 and CDR2: LNHDA and SQIVND (reference sequence). This CDR3 reads CASSPSGTGQVEQYV. CDR3 coding DNA: TGTGCCAGTAGCCCATCCGGGACAGGTCAAGTCGAGCAGTACGTC.

This clone was seen more than once but under ten times. The chain combines TRBV6-1 with TRBJ1-2, with 10 positions matching TRBD1. The ends lost 3 bases at V and 7 bases at J; junction bases unmatched: 5. The CDR3 length is 14 residues. Germline loops: CDR1 MNHNS, CDR2 SASEGT. CDR3 region: CASSDRQGAFGYTF. DNA of the CDR3: TGTGCCAGCAGTGATAGACAGGGGGCTTTTGGCTACACCTTC.

The J gene is TRBJ1-5, the V gene TRBV27; weak D call: TRBD1 (6 bases). Germline assignment: CDR1 MNHEY and CDR2 SMNVEV (reference sequence). This CDR3 spans 16 amino acids. V lost 1 base and J 11 bases, leaving 21 bases between the germline ends. CDR3 coding DNA: TGTGCCAGCAGTTTATTGGTCAGGGGTACGATTTTGACCCAGCATTTT. Translating gives CASSLLVRGTILTQHF.

The chain joins TRBV7-8 to TRBJ2-3; a possible D gene is TRBD2 (6 bases). V lost 1 base and J 6 bases, leaving 17 bases between the germline ends. This CDR3 is built from 16 residues. Germline V gene data show CDR1 as SGHVS and CDR2 as FQNEAQ. The CDR3, as DNA: TGTGCCAGCAGCTTAGGGGGACTCCCTAAGGTGGATACGCAGTATTTT. Residues: CASSLGGLPKVDTQYF. Complete variable domain (other parts from reference TRBV7-8 and TRBJ2-3): GAGVSQSPRYKVAKRGQDVALRCDPISGHVSLFWYQQALGQGPEFLTYFQNEAQLDKSGLPSDRFFAERPEGSVSTLKIQRTQQEDSAVYLCASSLGGLPKVDTQYFGPGTRLTVL.

The CDR3 region has the DNA TGTGCCAGCAGCCAAGAGTTTCTGGGCTCCTATGGCTACACCTTC. Protein: CASSQEFLGSYGYTF. The rearrangement uses TRBV14 and TRBJ1-2; no clear D gene. V lost 0 bases and J 4 bases, leaving 12 bases between the germline ends. Germline CDR1 SGHDN, CDR2 FVKESK. The CDR3 is made up of 15 amino acids.